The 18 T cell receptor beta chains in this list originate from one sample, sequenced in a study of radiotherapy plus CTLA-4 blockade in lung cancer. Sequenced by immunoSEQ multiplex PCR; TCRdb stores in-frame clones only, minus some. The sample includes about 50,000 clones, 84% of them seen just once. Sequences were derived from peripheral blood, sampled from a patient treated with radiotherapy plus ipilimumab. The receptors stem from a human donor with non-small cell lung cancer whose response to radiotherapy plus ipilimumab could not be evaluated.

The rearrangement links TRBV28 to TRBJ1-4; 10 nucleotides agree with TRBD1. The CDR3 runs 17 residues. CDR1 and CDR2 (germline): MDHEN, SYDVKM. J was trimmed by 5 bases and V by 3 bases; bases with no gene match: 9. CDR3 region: CASSLDPPGQGNEKLFF. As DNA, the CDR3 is TGTGCCAGCAGTTTGGACCCCCCGGGACAGGGGAATGAAAAACTGTTTTTT.

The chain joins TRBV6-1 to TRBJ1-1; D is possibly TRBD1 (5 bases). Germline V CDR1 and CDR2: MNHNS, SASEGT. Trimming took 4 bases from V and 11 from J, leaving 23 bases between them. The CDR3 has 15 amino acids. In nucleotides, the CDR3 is TGTGCCAGCAGTGCATCCGCGTGGACCACAGGAGCGGCTTTCTTT. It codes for CASSASAWTTGAAFF.

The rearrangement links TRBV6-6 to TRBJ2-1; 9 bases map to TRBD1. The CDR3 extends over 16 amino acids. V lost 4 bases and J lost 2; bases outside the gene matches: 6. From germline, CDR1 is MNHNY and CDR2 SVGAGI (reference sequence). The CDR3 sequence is CASSLYGQGPYNEQFF. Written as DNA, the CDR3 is TGTGCCAGCAGTTTATACGGACAGGGGCCCTACAATGAGCAGTTCTTC.

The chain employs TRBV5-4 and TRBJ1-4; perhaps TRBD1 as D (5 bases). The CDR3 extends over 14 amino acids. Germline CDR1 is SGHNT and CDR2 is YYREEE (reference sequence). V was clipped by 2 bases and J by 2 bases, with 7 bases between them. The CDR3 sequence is CASSLGVTNEKLFF. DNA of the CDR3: TGTGCCAGCAGCTTAGGGGTGACTAATGAAAAACTGTTTTTT.

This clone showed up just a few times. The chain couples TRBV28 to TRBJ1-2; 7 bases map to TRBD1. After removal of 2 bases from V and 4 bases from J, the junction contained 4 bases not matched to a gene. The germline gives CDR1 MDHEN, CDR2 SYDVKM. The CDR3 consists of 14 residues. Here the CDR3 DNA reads TGTGCCAGCAGTTTAGCAGGGGACAGCTATGGCTACACCTTC. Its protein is CASSLAGDSYGYTF.

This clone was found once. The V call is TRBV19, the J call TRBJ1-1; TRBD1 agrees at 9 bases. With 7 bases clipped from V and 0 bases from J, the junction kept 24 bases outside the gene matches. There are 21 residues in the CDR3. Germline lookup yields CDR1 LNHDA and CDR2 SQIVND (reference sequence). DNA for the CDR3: TGTGCCAGTACTCCACCCGTTAGTTTCTTGGGACAGGGCGGCATGAACACTGAAGCTTTCTTT. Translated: CASTPPVSFLGQGGMNTEAFF.

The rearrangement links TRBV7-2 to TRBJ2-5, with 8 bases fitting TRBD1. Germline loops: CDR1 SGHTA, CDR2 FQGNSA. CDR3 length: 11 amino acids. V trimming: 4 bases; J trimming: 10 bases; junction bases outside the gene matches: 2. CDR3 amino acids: CASSSDRDQYF. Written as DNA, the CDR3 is TGTGCCAGCAGCTCGGACAGGGACCAGTACTTC.

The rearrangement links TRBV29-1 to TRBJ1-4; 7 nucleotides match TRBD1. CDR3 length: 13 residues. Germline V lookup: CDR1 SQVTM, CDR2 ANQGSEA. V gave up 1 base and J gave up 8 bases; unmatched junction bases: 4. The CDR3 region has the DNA TGCAGCGTTGAAGGACAGGGCCGGGAAAAACTGTTTTTT. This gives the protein CSVEGQGREKLFF. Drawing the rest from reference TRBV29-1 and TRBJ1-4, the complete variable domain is SAVISQKPSRDICQRGTSLTIQCQVDSQVTMMFWYRQQPGQSLTLIATANQGSEATYESGFVIDKFPISRPNLTFSTLTVSNMSPEDSSIYLCSVEGQGREKLFFGSGTQLSVL.

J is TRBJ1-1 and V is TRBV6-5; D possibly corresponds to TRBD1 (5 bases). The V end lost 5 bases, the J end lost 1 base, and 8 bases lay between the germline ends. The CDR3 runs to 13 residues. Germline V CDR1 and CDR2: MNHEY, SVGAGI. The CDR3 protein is CASSQGQNTEAFF. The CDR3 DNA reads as TGTGCCAGCAGTCAAGGACAGAACACTGAAGCTTTCTTT.

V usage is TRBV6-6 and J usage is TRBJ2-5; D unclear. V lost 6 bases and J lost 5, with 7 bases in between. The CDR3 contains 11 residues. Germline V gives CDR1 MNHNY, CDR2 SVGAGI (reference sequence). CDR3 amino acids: CASRAQETQYF. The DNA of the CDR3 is TGTGCCAGCAGGGCACAGGAGACCCAGTACTTC.

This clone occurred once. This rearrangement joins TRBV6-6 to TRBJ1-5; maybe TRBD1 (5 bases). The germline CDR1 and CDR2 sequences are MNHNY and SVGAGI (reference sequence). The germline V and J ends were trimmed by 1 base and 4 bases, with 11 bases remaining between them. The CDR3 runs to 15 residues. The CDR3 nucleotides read TGTGCCAGCAGTTACTTGGCGGGGGGAAATCAGCCCCAGCATTTT. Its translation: CASSYLAGGNQPQHF.

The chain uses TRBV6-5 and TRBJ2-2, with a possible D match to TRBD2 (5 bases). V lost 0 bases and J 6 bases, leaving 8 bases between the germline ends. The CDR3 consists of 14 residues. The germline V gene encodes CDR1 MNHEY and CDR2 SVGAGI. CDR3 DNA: TGTGCCAGCAGTTACTCTAGTAGCGCCGGGGAGCTGTTTTTT. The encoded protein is CASSYSSSAGELFF.

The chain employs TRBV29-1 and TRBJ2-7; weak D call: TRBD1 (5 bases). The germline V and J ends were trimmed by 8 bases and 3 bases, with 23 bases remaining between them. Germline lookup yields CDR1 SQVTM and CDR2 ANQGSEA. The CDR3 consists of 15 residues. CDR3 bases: TGCAGCACCATTAGACAGACAGTAATGGGCTACGAGCAGTACTTC. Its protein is CSTIRQTVMGYEQYF.

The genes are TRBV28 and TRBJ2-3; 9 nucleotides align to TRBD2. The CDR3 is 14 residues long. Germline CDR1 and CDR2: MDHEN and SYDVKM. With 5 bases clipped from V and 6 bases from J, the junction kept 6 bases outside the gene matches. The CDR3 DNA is TGTGCCAGCAGTCCTAGCGGGGCACGGGATACGCAGTATTTT. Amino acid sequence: CASSPSGARDTQYF.

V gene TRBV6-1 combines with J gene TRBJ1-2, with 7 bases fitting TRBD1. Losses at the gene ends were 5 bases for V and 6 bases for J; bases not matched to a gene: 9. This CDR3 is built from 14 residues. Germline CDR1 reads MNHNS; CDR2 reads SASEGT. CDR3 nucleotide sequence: TGTGCCAGCAGTCCCCCAGACAGGGTAAATGGCTACACCTTC. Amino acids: CASSPPDRVNGYTF.

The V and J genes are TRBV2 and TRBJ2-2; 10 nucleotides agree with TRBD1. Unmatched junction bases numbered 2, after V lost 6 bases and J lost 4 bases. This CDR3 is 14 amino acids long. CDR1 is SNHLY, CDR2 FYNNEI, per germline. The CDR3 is CASRGQGRTGELFF. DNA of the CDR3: TGTGCCAGCAGGGGACAGGGGCGCACCGGGGAGCTGTTTTTT.

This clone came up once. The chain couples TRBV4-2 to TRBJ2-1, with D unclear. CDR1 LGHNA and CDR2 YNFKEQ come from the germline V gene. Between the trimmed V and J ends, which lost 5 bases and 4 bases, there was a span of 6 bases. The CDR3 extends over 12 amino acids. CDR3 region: CASSYSYNEQFF. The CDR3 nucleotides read TGTGCCAGCAGCTACTCGTACAATGAGCAGTTCTTC.

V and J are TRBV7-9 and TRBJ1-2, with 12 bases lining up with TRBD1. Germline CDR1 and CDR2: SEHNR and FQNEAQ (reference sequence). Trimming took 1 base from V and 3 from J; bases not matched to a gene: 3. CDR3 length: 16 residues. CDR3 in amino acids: CASSLGGQGADYGYTF. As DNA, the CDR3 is TGTGCCAGCAGCTTAGGGGGACAGGGGGCGGACTATGGCTACACCTTC.